This TCR beta chain was retrieved from a study of vaccination effects on CD4 cells after COVID-19. Note on this clone: Its antigen is still unknown.

The protocol was immunoSEQ multiplex PCR, while the TCRdb copy is restricted to in-frame clones and leaves out a portion. The sample lists approximately 26,000 clones; more than 60% were seen once. The CDR3 loop spans 15 amino acids. Per the germline V gene, CDR1 is WSHSY and CDR2 is SAAADI. Trimming took 9 bases from V and 4 from J; bases not matched to a gene: 11. Before sequencing took place, the ViraFEST assay used viral peptide pools to expand antigen-specific CD4+ T cells. Following a roughly 10-day culture, CD4+ T cells were purified. Two doses of either BNT162b2 or mRNA-1273 were given to each participant. No vaccinee had earlier SARS-CoV-2 infection, and nucleocapsid antibodies were negative. IL-2 medium was substituted for half the medium on days 3 and 7.

This rearrangement joins TRBV10-2 to TRBJ1-5, with 8 bases fitting TRBD1. The receptor was derived from a human donor who received a COVID-19 vaccine. Source: CD4+ T cells from PBMCs cultured with HCoV-NL63 spike peptides, taken after COVID-19 vaccination. The CDR3 here is CARITTGEVNQPQHF. DNA for the CDR3: TGCGCCAGGATTACGACAGGGGAAGTTAATCAGCCCCAGCATTTT.